These 10 T cell receptor beta chains were all obtained from the same sample, sequenced in a study of OX40 agonist ivuxolimab in advanced cancers. Method: immunoSEQ multiplex PCR; TCRdb's copy keeps in-frame clones and lacks some. Counted here are 55,000 to 80,000 clones, approximately 85% occurring once; the ten biggest clones make up roughly 1%. The material sequenced was CD4+ or CD8+ T cells sorted from blood, taken in a trial of the OX40 agonist ivuxolimab. All receptors derive from an adult with an advanced solid tumor such as melanoma, head and neck, liver or kidney cancer.

This clone appeared a few times. V gene TRBV5-6 combines with J gene TRBJ1-2; the D is unclear. The CDR3 sequence is 14 residues long. Trimming removed 0 bases from V and 1 base from J, with 7 bases in between. In germline, CDR1 is SGHDT, CDR2 YYEEEE. CDR3 in amino acids: CASSLAVNNYGYTF. The CDR3 nucleotides are TGTGCCAGCAGCTTGGCAGTAAATAACTATGGCTACACCTTC.

In this sample, this clone turned up a few times. This chain joins TRBV19 and TRBJ2-1; D is ambiguous. Germline V gene sequence: CDR1 LNHDA, CDR2 SQIVND (reference sequence). The CDR3 contains 13 residues. The V end was cut by 1 base, the J end by 15 bases, with 16 bases between. The CDR3 sequence: CASSIVDGLRPFF. The CDR3 nucleotides read TGTGCCAGTAGTATAGTGGACGGTCTGCGGCCGTTCTTC.

This clone occurred a few times. The genes are TRBV30 and TRBJ1-2; 11 bases line up with TRBD1. Per the germline V gene, CDR1 is GTSNPN and CDR2 is SVGIG (reference sequence). Trimming at V came to 2 bases and at J to 4 bases, leaving 6 bases not matched to a gene. The CDR3 length is 15 residues. CDR3 coding DNA: TGTGCCTGGAGTCCCGGGACAGGGGGATCCTATGGCTACACCTTC. Translated, it gives CAWSPGTGGSYGYTF.

This clone came up a few times. The chain recombines TRBV19 with TRBJ2-1; unclear D gene. Germline-derived CDR1 and CDR2 are LNHDA and SQIVND (reference sequence). This CDR3 comprises 14 residues. V lost 6 bases to trimming and J lost 2 bases, with 11 bases between them. DNA of the CDR3: TGTGCCAGTAGATTAGGGAACCCCTACAATGAGCAGTTCTTC. Its protein product is CASRLGNPYNEQFF.

V and J are TRBV19 and TRBJ1-1; 11 nucleotides agree with TRBD1. Germline CDR1 and CDR2: LNHDA and SQIVND (reference sequence). V shed 8 bases and J 1 base; nucleotides not matched to a gene: 0. There are 13 residues in the CDR3. The CDR3 protein is CASGTGGNTEAFF. CDR3 sequence (DNA): TGTGCCAGTGGGACAGGGGGGAACACTGAAGCTTTCTTT.

The chain joins TRBV5-1 to TRBJ2-7, with D possibly matching TRBD1 (7 bases). The V and J ends lost 1 base and 7 bases respectively, with 15 bases between them. The CDR3 totals 14 residues. Germline values: CDR1 SGHRS, CDR2 YFSETQ. The CDR3 DNA is TGCGCCAGCAGCTTGAAAGGACAGGCGGGAGAGCAGTACTTC. Its protein product is CASSLKGQAGEQYF. Variable domain in full (rest from reference TRBV5-1 and TRBJ2-7): KAGVTQTPRYLIKTRGQQVTLSCSPISGHRSVSWYQQTPGQGLQFLFEYFSETQRNKGNFPGRFSGRQFSNSRSEMNVSTLELGDSALYLCASSLKGQAGEQYFGPGTRLTVT.

The rearrangement joins TRBV10-2 to TRBJ2-1, with 12 nucleotides matching TRBD2. V lost 6 bases to trimming and J lost 6 bases; unmatched junction nucleotides: 6. Germline V lookup: CDR1 WSHSY, CDR2 SAAADI. The CDR3 sequence is 15 residues long. The CDR3 DNA sequence: TGCGCCAGCAGGATACTAGCGGGGGGTGTCAATGAGCAGTTCTTC. Protein product: CASRILAGGVNEQFF.

This clone was found a few times. The J gene is TRBJ2-2, the V gene TRBV7-2; the D gene is possibly TRBD2 (5 bases). CDR3 size: 15 residues. Germline loops: CDR1 SGHTA, CDR2 FQGNSA. V lost 1 base, J lost 3 bases, and 9 bases lay in between. In DNA form, the CDR3 reads TGTGCCAGCAGCTTAGTTCGGGGATACACCGGGGAGCTGTTTTTT. Translation gives CASSLVRGYTGELFF.

This sequence joins TRBV7-6 and TRBJ1-2; D is uncertain. Germline V gene lookup returns CDR1 SGHVS and CDR2 FNYEAQ. The V end was cut by 0 bases, the J end by 2 bases, with 10 bases between. CDR3 length: 15 amino acids. CDR3 nucleotides: TGTGCCAGCAGCTTAGCGCACGGACTCAACTATGGCTACACCTTC. Protein product: CASSLAHGLNYGYTF.

The rearrangement joins TRBV5-4 to TRBJ2-5; the match to TRBD1 covers 12 bases. V was clipped by 3 bases and J by 2 bases; unmatched bases: 14. Germline values: CDR1 SGHNT, CDR2 YYREEE (reference sequence). This CDR3 spans 19 amino acids. The CDR3: CASSSRKVGQGAIQETQYF. The CDR3 DNA sequence: TGTGCCAGCAGCTCCCGAAAGGTGGGACAGGGGGCGATACAAGAGACCCAGTACTTC.